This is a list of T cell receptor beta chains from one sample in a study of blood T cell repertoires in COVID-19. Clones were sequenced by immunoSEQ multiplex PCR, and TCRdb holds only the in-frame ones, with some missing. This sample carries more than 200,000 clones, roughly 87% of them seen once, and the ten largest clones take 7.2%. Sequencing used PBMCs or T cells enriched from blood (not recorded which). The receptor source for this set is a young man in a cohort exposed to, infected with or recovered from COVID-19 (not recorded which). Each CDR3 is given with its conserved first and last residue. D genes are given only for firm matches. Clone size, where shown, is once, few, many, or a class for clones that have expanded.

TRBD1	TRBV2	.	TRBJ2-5	CASPSGQQETQYF	TGTGCCAGCCCCTCGGGACAGCAAGAGACCCAGTACTTC
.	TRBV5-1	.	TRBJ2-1	CASRLTLGSYNEQFF	TGCGCCAGCAGGTTGACCCTCGGGTCCTACAATGAGCAGTTCTTC
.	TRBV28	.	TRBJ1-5	CASSLYREALGQPQHF	TGTGCCAGCAGTTTATATCGGGAGGCCCTTGGCCAGCCCCAGCATTTT
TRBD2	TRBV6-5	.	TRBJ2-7	CASSSRLAGGTYEQYF	TGTGCCAGCAGTTCCAGACTAGCGGGAGGGACCTACGAGCAGTACTTC
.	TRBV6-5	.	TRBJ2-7	CASSHPGAATSYF	TGTGCCAGCAGCCACCCAGGGGCCGCTACGTCGTACTTC
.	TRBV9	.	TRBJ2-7	CASSVAVSATYEQYF	TGTGCCAGCAGCGTAGCTGTAAGCGCGACCTACGAGCAGTACTTC
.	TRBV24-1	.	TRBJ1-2	CATSDWQSGTQGGYTF	TGTGCCACCAGTGATTGGCAATCCGGGACTCAAGGAGGCTACACCTTC
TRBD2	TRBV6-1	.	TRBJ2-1	CASSERAGTRDEQFF	TGTGCCAGCAGTGAACGGGCCGGGACTAGGGATGAGCAGTTCTTC
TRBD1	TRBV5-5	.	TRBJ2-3	CASSSTRDRGPDTQYF	TGTGCCAGCAGCTCTACCCGGGACAGGGGGCCAGATACGCAGTATTTT
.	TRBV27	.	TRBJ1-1	CASTQQGSMNTEAFF	TGTGCCAGTACACAACAGGGATCCATGAACACTGAAGCTTTCTTT
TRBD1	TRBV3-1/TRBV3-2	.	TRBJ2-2	CASRRDRGYTGELFF	TGTGCCAGCAGACGGGACAGGGGATACACCGGGGAGCTGTTTTTT
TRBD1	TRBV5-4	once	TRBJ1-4	CASSPDRGRTNEKLFF	TGTGCCAGCAGCCCCGACAGGGGGAGAACTAATGAAAAACTGTTTTTT
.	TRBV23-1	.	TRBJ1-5	CASSQGSHSGLSNQPQHF	TGCGCCAGCAGTCAAGGATCCCATAGCGGCCTTAGCAATCAGCCCCAGCATTTT
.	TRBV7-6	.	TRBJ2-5	CASSSLDRDQETQYF	TGTGCCAGCAGCTCCTTAGACAGAGATCAAGAGACCCAGTACTTC
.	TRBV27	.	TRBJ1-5	CASSLYGNRASNQPQHF	TGTGCCAGCAGTTTATATGGGAACAGGGCTAGCAATCAGCCCCAGCATTTT
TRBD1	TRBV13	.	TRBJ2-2	CATLGQGNTGELFF	TGTGCCACCCTGGGACAGGGGAACACCGGGGAGCTGTTTTTT
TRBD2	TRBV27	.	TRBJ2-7	CASMTATRLAGGLQSYEQYF	TGTGCCAGCATGACCGCAACAAGACTAGCGGGAGGCCTCCAATCCTACGAGCAGTACTTC
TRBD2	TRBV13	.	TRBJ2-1	CASSPPRGEKNNEQFF	TGTGCCAGCAGCCCCCCACGGGGGGAAAAAAACAATGAGCAGTTCTTC
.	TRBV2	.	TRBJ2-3	CASREAFADTQYF	TGTGCCAGCAGGGAGGCATTTGCAGATACGCAGTATTTT
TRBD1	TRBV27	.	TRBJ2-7	CASSLRDRGHEQYF	TGTGCCAGCAGTCTAAGGGACAGGGGGCACGAGCAGTACTTC
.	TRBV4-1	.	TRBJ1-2	CASSQRLPGDNYGYTF	TGCGCCAGCAGCCAACGTCTGCCGGGGGACAACTATGGCTACACCTTC
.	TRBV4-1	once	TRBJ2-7	CASSLKDTDYEQYF	TGCGCCAGCAGCCTAAAGGACACAGACTACGAGCAGTACTTC
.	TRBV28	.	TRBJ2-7	CAILGVNEQYF	TGTGCCATTTTAGGGGTAAACGAGCAGTACTTC
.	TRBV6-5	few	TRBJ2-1	CASSPDRSIWNEQFF	TGTGCCAGCAGCCCCGACAGATCCATTTGGAATGAGCAGTTCTTC
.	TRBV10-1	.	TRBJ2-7	CASSDFSRHEQYF	TGCGCCAGCAGTGATTTTAGTCGCCACGAGCAGTACTTC
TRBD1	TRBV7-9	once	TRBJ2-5	CASSPDRATQYF	TGTGCCAGCAGTCCGGACAGGGCCACCCAGTACTTC
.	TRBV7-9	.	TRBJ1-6	CASSLVREPNSPLHF	TGTGCCAGCAGCTTAGTTCGGGAACCTAATTCACCCCTCCACTTT
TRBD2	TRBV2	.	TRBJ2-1	CALNALAGVFNEQFF	TGTGCCTTAAATGCACTAGCGGGAGTCTTTAATGAGCAGTTCTTC
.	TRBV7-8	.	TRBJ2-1	CASSFSAGGLPSPGEQFF	TGTGCCAGCAGCTTTTCGGCTGGGGGACTCCCCTCCCCTGGGGAGCAGTTCTTC
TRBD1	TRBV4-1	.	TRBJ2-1	CASSRPTGLPYNEQFF	TGCGCCAGCAGCCGACCGACAGGGCTCCCCTACAATGAGCAGTTCTTC
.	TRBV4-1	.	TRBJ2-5	CASSRSGDETQYF	TGCGCCAGCAGCCGAAGTGGAGACGAGACCCAGTACTTC
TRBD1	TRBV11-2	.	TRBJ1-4	CASSSFGTVNEKLFF	TGTGCCAGCAGCTCATTCGGGACAGTTAATGAAAAACTGTTTTTT
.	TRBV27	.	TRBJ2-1	CAITRGGEQFF	TGTGCCATAACTCGAGGGGGAGAGCAGTTCTTC
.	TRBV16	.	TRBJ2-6	CASSQSFPGFSGANVLTF	TGTGCCAGCAGCCAATCGTTCCCAGGCTTCTCTGGGGCCAACGTCCTGACTTTC
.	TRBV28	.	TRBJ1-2	CASSSGTRYGYTF	TGTGCCAGCAGTTCCGGGACTCGATATGGCTACACCTTC
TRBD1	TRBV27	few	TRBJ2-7	CASTFGTGHHEQYF	TGTGCCAGCACCTTTGGGACAGGGCACCACGAGCAGTACTTC
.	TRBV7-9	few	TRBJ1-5	CASSLALGSNQPQHF	TGTGCCAGCAGCTTAGCGCTCGGGAGCAATCAGCCCCAGCATTTT
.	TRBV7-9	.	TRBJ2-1	CASSPTSRSPNEQFF	TGTGCCAGCAGCCCCACTTCTAGGTCCCCCAATGAGCAGTTCTTC
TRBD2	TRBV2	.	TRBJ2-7	CASSEASGSIILTYEQYF	TGTGCCAGCAGTGAGGCTAGCGGGAGTATAATCCTCACGTACGAGCAGTACTTC
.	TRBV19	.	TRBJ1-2	CASSDDRSSYTF	TGTGCCAGTAGTGACGACAGATCGAGCTACACCTTC
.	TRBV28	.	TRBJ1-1	CASRFTGKNTEAFF	TGTGCCAGCAGGTTCACAGGGAAGAACACTGAAGCTTTCTTT
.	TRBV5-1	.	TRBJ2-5	CASTRRGRGAETQYF	TGCGCCAGCACCAGGCGGGGAAGAGGCGCAGAGACCCAGTACTTC
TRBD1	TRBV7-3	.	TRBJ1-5	CASSLTGGNQPQHF	TGTGCCAGCAGCTTGACAGGGGGCAATCAGCCCCAGCATTTT
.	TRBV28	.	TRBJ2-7	CASSQGSLFSYEQYF	TGTGCCAGCAGCCAAGGGAGTCTATTTTCGTACGAGCAGTACTTC
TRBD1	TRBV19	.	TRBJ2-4	CASRSSGTGKNIQYF	TGTGCCAGTAGGTCCTCCGGGACAGGGAAAAACATTCAGTACTTC
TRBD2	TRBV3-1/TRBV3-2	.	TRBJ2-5	CASSQERLAGPGQETQYF	TGTGCCAGCAGCCAAGAGCGACTAGCGGGACCAGGCCAAGAGACCCAGTACTTC
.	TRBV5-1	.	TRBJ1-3	CASSLEARAGNTIYF	TGCGCCAGCAGCTTGGAGGCCAGGGCTGGAAACACCATATATTTT
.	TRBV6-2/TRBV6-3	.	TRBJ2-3	CASSLTADTQYF	TGTGCCAGCAGTTTGACTGCAGATACGCAGTATTTT
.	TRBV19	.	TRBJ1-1	CASSIGGGGPEAFF	TGTGCCAGTAGTATAGGGGGCGGGGGACCTGAAGCTTTCTTT
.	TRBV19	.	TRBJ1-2	CASSIGTVNYGYTF	TGTGCCAGTAGTATAGGTACAGTTAACTATGGCTACACCTTC
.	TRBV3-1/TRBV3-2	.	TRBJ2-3	CASSQASDTQYF	TGTGCCAGCAGCCAAGCGTCAGATACGCAGTATTTT
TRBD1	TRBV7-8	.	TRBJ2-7	CASSQRQGISYEQYF	TGTGCCAGCAGCCAGAGACAGGGCATCTCCTACGAGCAGTACTTC
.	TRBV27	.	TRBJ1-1	CARQGTDTEAFF	TGTGCCAGGCAGGGGACCGACACTGAAGCTTTCTTT
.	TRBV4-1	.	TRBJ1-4	CASSQERGRATNEKLFF	TGCGCCAGCAGCCAAGAAAGGGGCAGAGCAACTAATGAAAAACTGTTTTTT
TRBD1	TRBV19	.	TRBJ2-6	CASSFAGTGASGANVLTF	TGTGCCAGTAGTTTTGCCGGGACAGGGGCCTCTGGGGCCAACGTCCTGACTTTC
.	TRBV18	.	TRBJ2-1	CASSQGRANEQFF	TGTGCCAGCTCCCAAGGCAGGGCCAATGAGCAGTTCTTC
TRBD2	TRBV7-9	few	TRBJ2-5	CASSRGGGQETQYF	TGTGCCAGCAGCCGCGGGGGAGGCCAAGAGACCCAGTACTTC